The T cell receptor beta chain described here comes from a study of blood T cells in healthy people across ages (dated by TCRdb to between 2015 and 2017). Regarding the complete study: In model experiments, template switching captured roughly one uniquely barcoded TCR beta cDNA molecule for every two T cells. The study analyzed two additional independent replicas of 1 million unique cDNA reads from the same blood draw for two donors, one aged 18 to 30 and one aged 80 or older. To avoid experimental bias, donors of different ages were spread randomly across the sequencing lanes. To track age-related changes in TCR beta repertoire diversity, the study relied on deep sequencing normalized with unique cDNA molecular identifiers. Four age groups were formed from the donors: young (average approximately 15 years), middle-aged (approximately 40), aged (around 62) and long-lived (82).

The roughly 39 donors, aged roughly 6 to 90 years, were systemically healthy Caucasian individuals from Russia. Approximately 9.3 milliliters of peripheral blood were collected from each donor into EDTA-treated Vacutainer tubes. Ficoll-Paque density-gradient centrifugation was used to isolate PBMCs, with at least 7 million per sample. Total RNA, at least 6 micrograms per sample, was extracted from PBMCs with Trizol reagent. Naive CD45RAhigh/CD27high T cell percentages were measured by flow cytometry on a PBMC aliquot from every donor. As for this clonotype: Its antigen has not been determined. One base away there is no much larger clone; base qualities are not given.

The germline V gene yields SGHDT for CDR1 and YYEEEE for CDR2. The junction shows trimming of 4 bases on V and 6 bases on J, and the gene matches do not reach 8 bases of it. There are 15 amino acids in the CDR3, from cysteine to phenylalanine inclusive. Just CDR3 DNA is preserved here, 45 bases in frame from base 1. Libraries came from 5' RACE. Data came from an Illumina HiSeq 2500. A second PCR of roughly 6 to 12 cycles was performed with a sample-barcoded 5' primer and a J-beta primer mix. Each TCR beta cDNA molecule received a unique molecular identifier from a template-switch 5' adaptor carrying 12 random nucleotides. Each sample yielded at least 2.5 million CDR3-containing paired-end reads. First-strand cDNA synthesis was performed from all RNA using the Mint cDNA synthesis kit, with priming by a TRBC-specific oligonucleotide. After uracil-DNA glycosylase treatment, a first 18-cycle PCR used universal primers M1SS and BC2_uni_R on all cDNA. The authors' pipeline ran thus. Each sample was normalized by randomly selecting 1 million high-quality reads, each carrying a distinct molecular identifier. Reads with shared molecular identifiers were discarded instead of being binned into consensus sequences. MiTCR, set to a Q25 quality threshold and the strictest error-elimination algorithm, was used for CDR3 identification, clonotype clustering and error correction. A nonparametric unseen species model with Euler transformation was used to estimate lower-bound total TCR beta diversity. The public reads were reanalyzed by TCRdb: fastp trimming at Q25, MiXCR alignment, in-frame beta chains only. Rows with a matching CDR3 protein are joined into one entry that keeps the most common DNA and genes. TCRdb, not the original authors, processed these V and J calls. Recorded for this sample are hundreds of thousands of distinct CDR3 sequences; 52% of them occurred a single time. Clones ranked in the top ten supply about 13% of the sample.

Overall study outcomes, separate from this receptor: Estimates of total diversity based on one million sequenced T cells were regarded as lower bounds and as underestimates. The percentage of naive T cells measured by flow cytometry correlated strongly with observed TCR beta diversity. Donor CMV infection status was unknown, potentially confounding age-related changes in expanded clonotypes. As age increased, observed TCR beta diversity per million T cells dropped in a roughly linear way, and a significant reduction was already evident by age about 40. Compared with the aged group, the long-lived group had more naive CD4+ T cells, fewer expanded clones and increased TCR diversity, suggesting age selection. Because profiling used bulk unsorted PBMCs, naive and antigen-experienced compartments could not be compared conclusively.

Sequences were obtained from blood. The chain employs TRBV5-6 and TRBJ2-1; 9 junctional bases match TRBD2. The sequence came from a woman older than 75 in good health. At the DNA level, the sequence is TGTGCCAGCAGCCCGCGACTAGCGGCCCGCAATGAGCAGTTCTTC. The translation is CASSPRLAARNEQFF.